Below, 10 T cell receptor beta chains from the same sample are listed, as sequenced in a study of cytomegalovirus exposure and HLA in healthy donors. The PCR had 60 Vbeta and 13 Jbeta primers. Sequenced by immunoSEQ multiplex PCR; TCRdb stores in-frame clones only, minus some. The data contain about 140,000 clones, about 80% of them singletons. The sample was PBMCs. Receptors originate from a man aged 25-45 years in good health and CMV-seropositive.

The chain links TRBV25-1 to TRBJ1-2; 8 bases map to TRBD1. Germline CDR1 is MGHDK and CDR2 is SYGVNS. The CDR3 covers 12 residues. V was clipped by 8 bases and J by 7 bases; unmatched bases: 6. For the CDR3, the DNA is TGTGCCAGCGCCACAGGGGGTCTTGGCTACACCTTC. The encoded protein is CASATGGLGYTF.

The chain joins TRBV11-3 to TRBJ1-1; 8 bases agree with TRBD1. CDR1 is SGHNT, CDR2 YENEEA, per germline. The ends lost 3 bases at V and 4 bases at J; junction bases unmatched: 10. The length of the CDR3 is 16 residues. The DNA of the CDR3 is TGTGCCAGCAGCTTGGATCCCACAGGGGGTATCACTGAAGCTTTCTTT. Translating it yields CASSLDPTGGITEAFF.

This chain links TRBV2 with TRBJ2-7; 7 bases agree with TRBD1. The CDR3 has 16 amino acids. V lost 6 bases and J lost 4; bases outside the gene matches: 15. The V gene's germline CDR1 is SNHLY and CDR2 FYNNEI. The chain's CDR3 is CASRKTQGNSIYEQYF. CDR3 sequence (DNA): TGTGCCAGCAGAAAAACACAGGGGAACTCCATTTACGAGCAGTACTTC.

The chain couples TRBV19 to TRBJ2-5; tentatively, D is TRBD1 (5 bases). V lost 5 bases and J lost 1, with 17 bases in between. From germline, CDR1 is LNHDA and CDR2 SQIVND (reference sequence). This CDR3 contains 16 residues. This CDR3 is CASSPRHMGLQETQYF. DNA of the CDR3: TGTGCCAGTAGTCCCCGACACATGGGGCTCCAAGAGACCCAGTACTTC.

As concerns this clone: The junction differs from germline at one of its ends, possibly a read error. The chain combines TRBV7-9 with TRBJ2-4, with D possibly matching TRBD1 (6 bases). The CDR3 is made up of 14 amino acids. Germline assignment: CDR1 SEHNR and CDR2 FQNEAQ (reference sequence). The CDR3 region has the DNA TGTTCCAGCAGCCAACAGGGTAATGGGAACATTCAGTACTTC. Its translation is CSSSQQGNGNIQYF.

V is TRBV29-1 and J is TRBJ1-1; 8 nucleotides agree with TRBD1. V lost 7 bases and J lost 5; bases outside the gene matches: 9. This CDR3 region has 13 residues. Germline V CDR1 and CDR2: SQVTM, ANQGSEA. In DNA, the CDR3 is TGCAGCGGGCAAGACAGGGGAGGGACTGAAGCTTTCTTT. It yields the protein CSGQDRGGTEAFF.

This chain joins TRBV4-1 and TRBJ1-1; tentatively, D is TRBD1 (6 bases). Germline V lookup: CDR1 MGHRA, CDR2 YSYEKL. The CDR3 is 15 amino acids. V lost 4 bases and J lost 2, with 14 bases in between. The CDR3 DNA reads TGCGCCAGCAGCCCCCACTCCAGGGGTAACACTGAAGCTTTCTTT. Protein product: CASSPHSRGNTEAFF.

The V and J genes are TRBV2 and TRBJ2-1; tentatively, D is TRBD2 (5 bases). The CDR3 length is 15 residues. CDR1 and CDR2 (germline): SNHLY, FYNNEI. The V gene lost 8 bases and the J gene lost 2 bases, with 16 bases spanning the gap. In DNA, the CDR3 is TGTGCCAGCGGCTACTCGGGGATGACCTACAATGAGCAGTTCTTC. It translates to CASGYSGMTYNEQFF. The full variable domain, rest sourced from reference TRBV2 and TRBJ2-1, is EPEVTQTPSHQVTQMGQEVILRCVPISNHLYFYWYRQILGQKVEFLVSFYNNEISEKSEIFDDQFSVERPDGSNFTLKIRSTKLEDSAMYFCASGYSGMTYNEQFFGPGTRLTVL.

This clone was counted a single time. The chain combines TRBV6-6 with TRBJ1-2; 10 nucleotides agree with TRBD1. The CDR3 has 15 amino acids. Germline values: CDR1 MNHNY, CDR2 SVGAGI (reference sequence). The ends lost 10 bases at V and 0 bases at J; junction bases unmatched: 8. CDR3 region: CATADRGSPNYGYTF. CDR3 coding DNA: TGTGCCACCGCGGACAGGGGGTCCCCTAACTATGGCTACACCTTC.

J is TRBJ2-7 and V is TRBV7-3; 7 positions agree with TRBD2. V lost 2 bases to trimming and J lost 0 bases; unmatched junction nucleotides: 4. Germline values: CDR1 SGHTA, CDR2 FQGTGA. CDR3 length equals 15 residues. The CDR3 protein is CASSLFGGSSYEQYF. The CDR3 DNA reads TGTGCCAGCAGCTTATTTGGCGGGAGCTCCTACGAGCAGTACTTC.